The text below deals with one TCR beta chain. This record comes from a study of shared T cell receptors in the human thymus. CDR1 ENHRY and CDR2 SYGVKD come from the germline V gene. This CDR3 comprises 13 residues. Trimming stripped 8 bases from V and 2 bases from J, with 12 bases between. Assay: immunoSEQ multiplex PCR; the TCRdb copy retains only in-frame clones and omits some. The sample has some 640,000 clones; approximately 89% are singletons. These sequences were also reported in another study, on human thymus T cells.

The clonotype originates from a boy younger than two with a congenital heart defect. This sequence joins TRBV10-3 and TRBJ2-5; possible D gene TRBD1, 5 bases. Sequencing was performed on thymocytes. The DNA of the CDR3 is TGTGCCATCCGGGCAGGGTGGCAAGAGACCCAGTACTTC. This gives the protein CAIRAGWQETQYF.